The T cell receptor beta chain under discussion was sequenced for a study of blood T cell repertoires in COVID-19. Overall study context: Acute and convalescent COVID-19 specimens originated in the United States, Italy and Spain. T cells, B-cell-depleted T cells, or PBMCs supplied cDNA or gDNA.

Trimming took 5 bases from V and 8 from J, leaving 18 bases between them. This CDR3 has 14 amino acids. CDR1 SQVTM and CDR2 ANQGSEA come from the germline V gene. Clones were sequenced by immunoSEQ multiplex PCR, and TCRdb holds only the in-frame ones, with some missing. The table includes around 250,000 clones, over 80% detected once. Participants' own reports of clinical history determined their cohort assignment. This receptor was identified in a man between 45 and 60 years old who had been exposed to COVID-19. Sequencing input: PBMCs or T cells enriched from blood (not recorded which). The chain employs TRBV29-1 and TRBJ1-4; D remains unclear. The CDR3: CSVSWALGEEKLFF. The CDR3 nucleotides read TGCAGCGTTTCATGGGCCCTCGGGGAAGAAAAACTGTTTTTT.